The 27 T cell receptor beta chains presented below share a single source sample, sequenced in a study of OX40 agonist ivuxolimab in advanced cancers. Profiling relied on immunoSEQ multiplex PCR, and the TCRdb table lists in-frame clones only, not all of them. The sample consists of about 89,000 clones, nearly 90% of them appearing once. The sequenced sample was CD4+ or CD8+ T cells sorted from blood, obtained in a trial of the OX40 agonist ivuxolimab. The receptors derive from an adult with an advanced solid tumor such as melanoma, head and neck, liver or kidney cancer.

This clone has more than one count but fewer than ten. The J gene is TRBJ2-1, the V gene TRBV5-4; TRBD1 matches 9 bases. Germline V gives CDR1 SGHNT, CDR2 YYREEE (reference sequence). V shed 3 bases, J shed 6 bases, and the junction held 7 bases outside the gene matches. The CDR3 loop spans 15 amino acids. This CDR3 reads CASSSVRDRVNEQFF. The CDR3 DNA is TGTGCCAGCAGCTCAGTTAGGGACAGGGTCAATGAGCAGTTCTTC.

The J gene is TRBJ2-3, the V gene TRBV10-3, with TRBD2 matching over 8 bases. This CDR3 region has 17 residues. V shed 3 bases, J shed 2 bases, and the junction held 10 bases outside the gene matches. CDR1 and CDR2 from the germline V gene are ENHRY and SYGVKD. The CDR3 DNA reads TGTGCCATCAGTGACCCGGGGGAGCGGGGGCCCACAGATACGCAGTATTTT. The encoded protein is CAISDPGERGPTDTQYF.

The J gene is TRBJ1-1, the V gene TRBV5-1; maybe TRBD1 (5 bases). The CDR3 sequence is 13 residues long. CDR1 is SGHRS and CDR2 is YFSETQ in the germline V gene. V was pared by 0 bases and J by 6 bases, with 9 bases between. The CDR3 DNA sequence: TGCGCCAGCAGCTTGGAAGAGGGGCCTGAAGCTTTCTTT. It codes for CASSLEEGPEAFF.

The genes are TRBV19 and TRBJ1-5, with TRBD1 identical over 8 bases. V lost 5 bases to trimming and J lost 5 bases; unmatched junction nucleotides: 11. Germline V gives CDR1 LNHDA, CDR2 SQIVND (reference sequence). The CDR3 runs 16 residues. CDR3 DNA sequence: TGTGCCAGTAGTTCAGGGGGCCGGGGGGGCCATCAGCCCCAGCATTTT. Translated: CASSSGGRGGHQPQHF.

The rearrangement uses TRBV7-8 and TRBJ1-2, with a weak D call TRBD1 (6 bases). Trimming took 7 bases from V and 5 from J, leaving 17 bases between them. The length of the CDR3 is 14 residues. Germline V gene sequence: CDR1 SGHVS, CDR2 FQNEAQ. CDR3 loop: CASNPGALGYGYTF. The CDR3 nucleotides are TGTGCCAGCAACCCAGGGGCGCTGGGGTATGGCTACACCTTC.

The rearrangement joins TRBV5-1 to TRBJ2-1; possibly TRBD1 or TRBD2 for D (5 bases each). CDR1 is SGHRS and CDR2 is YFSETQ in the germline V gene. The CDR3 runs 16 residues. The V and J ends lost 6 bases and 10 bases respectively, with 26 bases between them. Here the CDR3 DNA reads TGCGCCAGCAACCCACGCCTGGGACGTGGAGGAGGCGAGCAGTTCTTC. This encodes CASNPRLGRGGGEQFF.

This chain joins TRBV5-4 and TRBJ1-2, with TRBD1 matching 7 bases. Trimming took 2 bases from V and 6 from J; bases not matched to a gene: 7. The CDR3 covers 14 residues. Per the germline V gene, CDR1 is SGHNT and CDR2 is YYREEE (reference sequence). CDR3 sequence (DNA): TGTGCCAGCAGCTTCCGAAGGGACAGAAATGGCTACACCTTC. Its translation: CASSFRRDRNGYTF.

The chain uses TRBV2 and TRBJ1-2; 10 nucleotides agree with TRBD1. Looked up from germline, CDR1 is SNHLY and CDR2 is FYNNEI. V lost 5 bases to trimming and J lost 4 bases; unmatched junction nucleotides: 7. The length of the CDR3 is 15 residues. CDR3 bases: TGTGCCAGCAGTCCCCAGACAGGGGGCCCCTATGGCTACACCTTC. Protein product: CASSPQTGGPYGYTF.

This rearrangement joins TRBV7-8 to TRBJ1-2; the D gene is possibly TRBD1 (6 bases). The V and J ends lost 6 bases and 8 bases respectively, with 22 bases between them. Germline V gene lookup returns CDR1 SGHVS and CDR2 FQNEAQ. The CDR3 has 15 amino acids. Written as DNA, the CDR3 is TGTGCCAGCAGTTTGACCCCGGACAGTCGACGAGGCTACACCTTC. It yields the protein CASSLTPDSRRGYTF.

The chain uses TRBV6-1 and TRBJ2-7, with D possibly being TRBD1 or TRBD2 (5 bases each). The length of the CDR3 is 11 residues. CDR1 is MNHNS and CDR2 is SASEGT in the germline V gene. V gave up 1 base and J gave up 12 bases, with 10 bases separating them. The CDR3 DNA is TGTGCCAGCAGTGAAGGGGGGACGGCGTACTTC. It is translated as CASSEGGTAYF.

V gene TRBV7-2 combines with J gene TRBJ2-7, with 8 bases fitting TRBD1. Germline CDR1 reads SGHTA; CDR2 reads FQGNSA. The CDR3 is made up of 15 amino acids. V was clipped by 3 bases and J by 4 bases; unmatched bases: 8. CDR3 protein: CASSFTGGPAYEQYF. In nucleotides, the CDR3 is TGTGCCAGCAGCTTTACAGGGGGTCCGGCTTACGAGCAGTACTTC. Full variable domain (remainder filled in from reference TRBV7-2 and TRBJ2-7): GAGVSQSPSNKVTEKGKDVELRCDPISGHTALYWYRQSLGQGLEFLIYFQGNSAPDKSGLPSDRFSAERTGGSVSTLTIQRTQQEDSAVYLCASSFTGGPAYEQYFGPGTRLTVT.

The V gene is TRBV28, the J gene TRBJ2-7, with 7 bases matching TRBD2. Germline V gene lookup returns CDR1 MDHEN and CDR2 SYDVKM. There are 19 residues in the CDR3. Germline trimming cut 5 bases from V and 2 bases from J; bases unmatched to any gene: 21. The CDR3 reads CASSRADLIGGRGAYEQYF. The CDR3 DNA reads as TGTGCCAGCAGTCGGGCCGACCTGATCGGGGGGAGAGGGGCCTACGAGCAGTACTTC.

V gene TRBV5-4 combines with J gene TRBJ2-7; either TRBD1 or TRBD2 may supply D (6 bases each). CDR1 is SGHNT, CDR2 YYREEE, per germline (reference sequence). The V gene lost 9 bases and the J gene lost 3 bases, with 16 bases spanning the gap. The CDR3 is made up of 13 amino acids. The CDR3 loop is CATQTKGGYEQYF. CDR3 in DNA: TGTGCCACCCAGACGAAGGGGGGCTACGAGCAGTACTTC.

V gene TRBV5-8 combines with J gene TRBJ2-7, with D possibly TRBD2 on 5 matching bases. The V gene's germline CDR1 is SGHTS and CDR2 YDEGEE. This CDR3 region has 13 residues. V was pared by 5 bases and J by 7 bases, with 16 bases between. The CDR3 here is CASSGREGLEQYF. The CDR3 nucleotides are TGTGCCAGCAGTGGCCGGGAAGGCCTAGAGCAGTACTTC.

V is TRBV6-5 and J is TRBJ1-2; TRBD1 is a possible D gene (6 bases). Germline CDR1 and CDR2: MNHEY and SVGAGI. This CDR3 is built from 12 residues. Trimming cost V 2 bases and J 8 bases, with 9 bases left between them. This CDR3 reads CASSYGGRGYTF. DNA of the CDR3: TGTGCCAGCAGTTACGGGGGCCGGGGCTACACCTTC.

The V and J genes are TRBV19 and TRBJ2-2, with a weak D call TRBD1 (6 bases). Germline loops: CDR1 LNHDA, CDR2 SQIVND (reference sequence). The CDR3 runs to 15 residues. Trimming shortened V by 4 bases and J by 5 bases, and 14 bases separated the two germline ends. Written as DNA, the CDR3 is TGTGCCAGTAGTACAGGGACAATCGGGACCGGGGAGCTGTTTTTT. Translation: CASSTGTIGTGELFF.

CDR3 nucleotides: TGTGCCTGGACAGCCGGGGGAGGGGGCTACACCTTC. It is translated as CAWTAGGGGYTF. J is TRBJ1-2 and V is TRBV30, with D perhaps matching TRBD1 (5 bases). Germline CDR1 is GTSNPN and CDR2 is SVGIG (reference sequence). The CDR3 has 12 amino acids. Trimming removed 4 bases at V and 8 bases at J, with 14 bases between.

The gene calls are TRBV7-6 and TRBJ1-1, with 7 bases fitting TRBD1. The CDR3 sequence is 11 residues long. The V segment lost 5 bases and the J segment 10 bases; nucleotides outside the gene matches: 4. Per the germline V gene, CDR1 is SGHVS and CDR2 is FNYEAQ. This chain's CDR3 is CASSDRVRAFF. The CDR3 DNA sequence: TGTGCCAGCAGCGACAGGGTCCGAGCTTTCTTT.

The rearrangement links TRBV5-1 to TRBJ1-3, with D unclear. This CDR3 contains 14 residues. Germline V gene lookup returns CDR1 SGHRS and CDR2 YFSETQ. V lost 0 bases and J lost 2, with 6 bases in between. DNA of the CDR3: TGCGCCAGCAGCTTGGCGGGAGCTGGAAACACCATATATTTT. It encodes CASSLAGAGNTIYF.

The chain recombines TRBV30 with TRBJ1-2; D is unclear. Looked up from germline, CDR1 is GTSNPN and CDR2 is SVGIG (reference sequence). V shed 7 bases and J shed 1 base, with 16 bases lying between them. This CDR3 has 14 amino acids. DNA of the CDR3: TGTGCCTTTGCACCCCTGGGCCATAACTATGGCTACACCTTC. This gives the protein CAFAPLGHNYGYTF.

The DNA for the CDR3 is TGTGCCAGCAGCCAAACGACCGGTGGCTACACCTTC. This codes for CASSQTTGGYTF. The rearrangement joins TRBV7-9 to TRBJ1-2; D unresolved. The CDR3 covers 12 residues. Germline V lookup: CDR1 SEHNR, CDR2 FQNEAQ (reference sequence). V lost 5 bases to trimming and J lost 7 bases, with 11 bases between them.

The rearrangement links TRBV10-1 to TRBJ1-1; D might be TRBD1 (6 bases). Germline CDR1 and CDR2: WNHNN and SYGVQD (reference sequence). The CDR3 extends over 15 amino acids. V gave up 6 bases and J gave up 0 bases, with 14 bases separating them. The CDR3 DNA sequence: TGCGCCAGCAGCGGCCCGGGGGGGCTGAACACTGAAGCTTTCTTT. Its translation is CASSGPGGLNTEAFF.

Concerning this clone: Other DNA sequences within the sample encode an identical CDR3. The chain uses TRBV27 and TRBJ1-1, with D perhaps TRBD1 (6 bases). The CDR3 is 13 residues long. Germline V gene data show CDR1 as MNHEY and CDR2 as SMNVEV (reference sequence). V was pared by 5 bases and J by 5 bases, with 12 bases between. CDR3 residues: CASSQQGRTEAFF. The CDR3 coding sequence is TGTGCCAGCAGTCAACAGGGACGGACTGAAGCTTTCTTT.

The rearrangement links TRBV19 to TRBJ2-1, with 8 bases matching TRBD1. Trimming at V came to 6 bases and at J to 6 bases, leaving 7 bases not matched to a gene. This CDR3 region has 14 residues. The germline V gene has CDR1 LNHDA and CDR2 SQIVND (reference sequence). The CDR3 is CASSRTGSGNEQFF. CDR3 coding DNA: TGTGCCAGTAGCCGGACAGGGTCGGGCAATGAGCAGTTCTTC. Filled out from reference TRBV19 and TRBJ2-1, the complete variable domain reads DGGITQSPKYLFRKEGQNVTLSCEQNLNHDAMYWYRQDPGQGLRLIYYSQIVNDFQKGDIAEGYSVSREKKESFPLTVTSAQKNPTAFYLCASSRTGSGNEQFFGPGTRLTVL.

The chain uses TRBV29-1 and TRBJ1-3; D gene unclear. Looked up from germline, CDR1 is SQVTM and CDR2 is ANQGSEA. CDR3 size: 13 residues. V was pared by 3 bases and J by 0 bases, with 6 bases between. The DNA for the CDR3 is TGCAGCGTTGAGTTGAACTCTGGAAACACCATATATTTT. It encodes CSVELNSGNTIYF.

Here the CDR3 DNA reads TGTGCCAGCAGCTTGTCCCCCAGGCTGCTCGGCGTAAACACCATATATTTT. Encoded protein: CASSLSPRLLGVNTIYF. The V and J genes are TRBV5-5 and TRBJ1-3; D unclear. This CDR3 is built from 17 residues. V gave up 1 base and J gave up 6 bases, with 20 bases separating them. Germline-derived CDR1 and CDR2 are SGHKS and YYEKEE (reference sequence).

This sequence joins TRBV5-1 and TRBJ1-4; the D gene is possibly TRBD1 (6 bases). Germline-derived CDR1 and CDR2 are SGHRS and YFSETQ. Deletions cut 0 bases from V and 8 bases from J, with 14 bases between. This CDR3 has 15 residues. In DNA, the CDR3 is TGCGCCAGCAGCTTGGTGGGGGGGGCGCAAGAAAAACTGTTTTTT. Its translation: CASSLVGGAQEKLFF.